The 32 T cell receptor beta chains listed next were all sequenced from one sample in a study of T cell changes during pregnancy in multiple sclerosis. Sequencing used immunoSEQ multiplex PCR; TCRdb keeps in-frame clones, though not all of them. The profile covers about 87,000 clones, with roughly 93% appearing a single time and 1.4% taken by the ten largest. Sample: peripheral blood, taken in the third trimester of pregnancy. These receptor sequences come from a female donor in good health, enrolled as a control in a pregnancy study.

The CDR3 loop reads CASSPRTGNTGELFF. The CDR3 coding sequence is TGTGCCAGCAGCCCCCGGACAGGGAACACCGGGGAGCTGTTTTTT. The chain couples TRBV7-2 to TRBJ2-2; the match to TRBD1 covers 7 bases. CDR1 SGHTA and CDR2 FQGNSA come from the germline V gene. The CDR3 sequence is 15 residues long. The J segment lost 1 base and the V segment lost 5 bases, leaving 4 bases of the junction unmatched.

The chain joins TRBV6-1 to TRBJ2-5, with 8 nucleotides matching TRBD2. The length of the CDR3 is 13 residues. Germline CDR1 and CDR2: MNHNS and SASEGT. V lost 7 bases to trimming and J lost 5 bases; unmatched junction nucleotides: 6. The DNA of the CDR3 is TGTGCCAGCATGGGGGAGCGGGGGGAGACCCAGTACTTC. It specifies CASMGERGETQYF.

This clone appeared a single time. The chain employs TRBV21-1 and TRBJ1-4; the D call in the table, TRBD1, was not verified against the DNA. TRBV21-1 corresponds to a pseudogene. The CDR3 runs 17 residues. CDR3 sequence reads: CASSKDVGGALREKLFF. The DNA of the CDR3 is TGTGCCAGCAGCAAAGACGTGGGTGGGGCCCTTCGGGAAAAACTGTTTTTT.

Here the CDR3 DNA reads TGTGCCAGCAGTGAAAGGACAGGGGCGGCTGGGACCCAGTACTTC. Translation: CASSERTGAAGTQYF. The genes are TRBV2 and TRBJ2-5; 9 bases map to TRBD1. Germline lookup yields CDR1 SNHLY and CDR2 FYNNEI. Germline trimming cut 2 bases from V and 7 bases from J; bases unmatched to any gene: 8. This CDR3 contains 15 residues.

This sequence joins TRBV27 and TRBJ2-1; 8 nucleotides align to TRBD1. With V trimmed by 2 bases and J by 0 bases, 6 bases remained unmatched. The CDR3 consists of 17 residues. In germline, CDR1 is MNHEY, CDR2 SMNVEV (reference sequence). The CDR3 DNA follows: TGTGCCAGCAGTTTACAGGGGGCGTCAAGCTCCTACAATGAGCAGTTCTTC. Translated: CASSLQGASSSYNEQFF.

CDR3 nucleotide sequence: TGCGCCAGCAGCTTGGTGGGGGAACGGCGGGAGGCACTAAACTCCTACGAGCAGTACTTC. It yields the protein CASSLVGERREALNSYEQYF. J is TRBJ2-7 and V is TRBV5-1; 8 positions agree with TRBD2. This CDR3 has 20 residues. The germline gives CDR1 SGHRS, CDR2 YFSETQ. V gave up 0 bases and J gave up 0 bases; unmatched junction bases: 17.

CDR3 in amino acids: CSATFNEKLFF. The CDR3, as DNA: TGCAGTGCTACCTTCAATGAAAAACTGTTTTTT. The chain is built from TRBV20-1 and TRBJ1-4; D remains ambiguous. Germline values: CDR1 DFQATT, CDR2 SNEGSKA (reference sequence). CDR3 length: 11 residues. V gave up 4 bases and J gave up 5 bases, with 5 bases separating them.

V gene TRBV6-1 combines with J gene TRBJ2-3; a weak D match, TRBD2 (5 bases). Germline values: CDR1 MNHNS, CDR2 SASEGT. CDR3 size: 15 residues. Trimming removed 3 bases at V and 5 bases at J, with 15 bases between. The CDR3 is CASSDPWGAEDTQYF. CDR3 DNA: TGTGCCAGCAGTGATCCTTGGGGAGCGGAAGATACGCAGTATTTT.

The chain joins TRBV11-2 to TRBJ1-1; 7 bases are a match to TRBD1. Germline V CDR1 and CDR2: SGHAT, FQNNGV. Unmatched junction bases numbered 8, after V lost 3 bases and J lost 7 bases. The CDR3 is 14 amino acids. The CDR3 reads CASSFRGGLNEAFF. Here the CDR3 DNA reads TGTGCCAGCAGCTTTAGAGGGGGCTTAAATGAAGCTTTCTTT.

The J gene is TRBJ2-3, the V gene TRBV2, with a weak D call TRBD2 (5 bases). Deletions cut 8 bases from V and 1 base from J, with 19 bases between. Germline CDR1 reads SNHLY; CDR2 reads FYNNEI. This CDR3 region has 16 residues. The CDR3: CASGLDPQEGTDTQYF. In nucleotides, the CDR3 is TGTGCCAGCGGTCTGGACCCCCAGGAGGGCACAGATACGCAGTATTTT. Full variable domain (outside the CDR3, taken from reference TRBV2 and TRBJ2-3): EPEVTQTPSHQVTQMGQEVILRCVPISNHLYFYWYRQILGQKVEFLVSFYNNEISEKSEIFDDQFSVERPDGSNFTLKIRSTKLEDSAMYFCASGLDPQEGTDTQYFGPGTRLTVL.

A single count supports this clone. The J gene is TRBJ2-1, the V gene TRBV19; TRBD1 might be the D (5 bases). The germline CDR1 and CDR2 sequences are LNHDA and SQIVND (reference sequence). The CDR3 is 16 amino acids. V was pared by 0 bases and J by 0 bases, with 9 bases between. This CDR3 is CASSIDQGSSYNEQFF. CDR3 nucleotide sequence: TGTGCCAGTAGTATAGATCAGGGAAGCTCCTACAATGAGCAGTTCTTC.

This clone was seen just once. The rearrangement uses TRBV27 and TRBJ2-3; D might be TRBD1 (6 bases). V was cut by 6 bases and J by 3 bases, with 16 bases left in between. The CDR3 consists of 15 residues. The germline V gene encodes CDR1 MNHEY and CDR2 SMNVEV (reference sequence). The chain's CDR3 is CASSSSGVWTDTQYF. The CDR3 coding sequence is TGTGCCAGCAGCTCGTCAGGGGTATGGACAGATACGCAGTATTTT.

The chain is built from TRBV2 and TRBJ1-4, with TRBD1 matching 9 bases. The CDR3 length is 15 residues. Germline assignment: CDR1 SNHLY and CDR2 FYNNEI. Losses at the gene ends were 6 bases for V and 2 bases for J; bases not matched to a gene: 4. The CDR3 loop is CASRGQGVTNEKLFF. Written as DNA, the CDR3 is TGTGCCAGCAGGGGACAGGGCGTCACTAATGAAAAACTGTTTTTT.

The chain recombines TRBV5-6 with TRBJ2-1; 9 bases agree with TRBD1. Unmatched junction bases numbered 15, after V lost 6 bases and J lost 8 bases. Germline CDR1 reads SGHDT; CDR2 reads YYEEEE. The CDR3 length is 16 residues. CDR3 in DNA: TGTGCCAGCACCCCTGGTGAGGACAGGGGTCAGGATGAGCAGTTCTTC. The encoded protein is CASTPGEDRGQDEQFF.

J is TRBJ1-2 and V is TRBV29-1; 9 bases agree with TRBD1. The CDR3 consists of 12 residues. Germline values: CDR1 SQVTM, CDR2 ANQGSEA. V shed 4 bases, J shed 4 bases, and the junction held 1 base outside the gene matches. The CDR3 DNA is TGCAGCGTTGTGGGACAGGGCTATGGCTACACCTTC. This sequence encodes CSVVGQGYGYTF.

The gene calls are TRBV28 and TRBJ1-5; TRBD1 agrees at 8 bases. Germline lookup yields CDR1 MDHEN and CDR2 SYDVKM. The CDR3 is 16 amino acids. V shed 7 bases and J 2 bases; nucleotides not matched to a gene: 10. CDR3 nucleotides: TGTGCCAGCATAATCAACAGGGGGGACGGCAATCAGCCCCAGCATTTT. It specifies CASIINRGDGNQPQHF.

This clone showed up just a few times. The sample has other DNA sequences that encode this CDR3 too. This rearrangement joins TRBV2 to TRBJ2-7; TRBD2 is a possible D gene (6 bases). The CDR3 runs 12 residues. Trimming took 6 bases from V and 2 from J, leaving 8 bases between them. Germline values: CDR1 SNHLY, CDR2 FYNNEI. For the CDR3, the DNA is TGTGCCAGCAGCGGGAGCCCCTACGAGCAGTACTTC. This sequence encodes CASSGSPYEQYF.

V is TRBV2 and J is TRBJ1-2; D gene unclear. V was shortened by 11 bases and J by 4 bases, with 14 bases between the two germline ends. Germline values: CDR1 SNHLY, CDR2 FYNNEI. The CDR3 is 12 residues long. CDR3 loop: CAGRGGLYGYTF. CDR3 nucleotides: TGTGCCGGCCGGGGAGGGCTCTATGGCTACACCTTC.

The genes are TRBV6-6 and TRBJ2-1; 9 bases are shared with TRBD2. Germline V gene sequence: CDR1 MNHNY, CDR2 SVGAGI (reference sequence). The V gene end was trimmed by 2 bases and the J gene end by 4 bases; junction bases not matched to a gene: 6. The CDR3 covers 16 residues. The CDR3 DNA is TGTGCCAGCAGTTACCTTGAGCTAGCGGGATACAATGAGCAGTTCTTC. The encoded protein is CASSYLELAGYNEQFF.

This CDR3 is CASSFLAGDSYEQYF. CDR3 in DNA: TGTGCCAGCAGTTTCCTAGCGGGAGATTCCTACGAGCAGTACTTC. The rearrangement joins TRBV28 to TRBJ2-7; 10 bases fit TRBD2. CDR1 MDHEN and CDR2 SYDVKM come from the germline V gene. V lost 3 bases and J lost 1; bases outside the gene matches: 3. This CDR3 spans 15 amino acids.

The chain recombines TRBV5-1 with TRBJ1-4; 8 positions match TRBD1. Losses at the gene ends were 4 bases for V and 8 bases for J; bases not matched to a gene: 10. The CDR3 spans 15 residues. Germline values: CDR1 SGHRS, CDR2 YFSETQ. The CDR3 here is CASSAPTGDEEKLFF. CDR3 coding DNA: TGCGCCAGCAGCGCCCCGACAGGGGATGAGGAAAAACTGTTTTTT.

This chain connects TRBV18 to TRBJ1-2; possible D gene TRBD1, 5 bases. Germline assignment: CDR1 KGHSH and CDR2 LQKENI. This CDR3 contains 13 residues. Trimming left V 3 bases short and J 12 bases short, with 17 bases between. The CDR3 here is CASSPNRQGGHTF. CDR3 DNA sequence: TGTGCCAGCTCACCGAACAGGCAAGGTGGTCACACCTTC. The variable domain in full, completed from reference TRBV18 and TRBJ1-2, reads NAGVMQNPRHLVRRRGQEARLRCSPMKGHSHVYWYRQLPEEGLKFMVYLQKENIIDESGMPKERFSAEFPKEGPSILRIQQVVRGDSAAYFCASSPNRQGGHTFGSGTRLTVV.

This clone was counted between two and nine times. This rearrangement joins TRBV9 to TRBJ1-1, with no clear D. There are 13 residues in the CDR3. The germline V gene has CDR1 SGDLS and CDR2 YYNGEE. Trimming removed 2 bases from V and 7 bases from J, with 12 bases in between. The CDR3 DNA reads TGTGCCAGCAGCGTTTCATCCGGGAGTGAAGCTTTCTTT. Translation: CASSVSSGSEAFF.

J is TRBJ2-5 and V is TRBV12-5; 10 nucleotides line up with TRBD2. The germline V gene encodes CDR1 LGHNT and CDR2 FRNRAP. This CDR3 is built from 13 residues. The V gene end was trimmed by 5 bases and the J gene end by 4 bases; junction bases not matched to a gene: 1. For the CDR3, the DNA is TGTGCTAGTGGTCTAGCGGGAGTAGAGACCCAGTACTTC. This translates into CASGLAGVETQYF.

V gene TRBV6-1 combines with J gene TRBJ2-1; TRBD2 is a possible D gene (6 bases). The CDR3 consists of 15 residues. Between the trimmed V and J ends, which lost 2 bases and 7 bases, there was a span of 15 bases. Germline V gene lookup returns CDR1 MNHNS and CDR2 SASEGT. This chain's CDR3 is CASSEKIGLPNEQFF. The CDR3 region has the DNA TGTGCCAGCAGTGAAAAAATTGGACTACCAAATGAGCAGTTCTTC.

This chain joins TRBV4-1 and TRBJ2-3; 9 nucleotides align to TRBD1. The germline CDR1 and CDR2 sequences are MGHRA and YSYEKL. V was pared by 4 bases and J by 5 bases, with 4 bases of the junction left unmatched. The CDR3 totals 14 residues. The chain's CDR3 is CASSPTGGVDTQYF. Written as DNA, the CDR3 is TGCGCCAGCAGCCCGACAGGGGGAGTAGATACGCAGTATTTT.

This clone occurred once. The chain carries TRBV29-1 and TRBJ1-4; TRBD1 agrees at 8 bases. CDR3 length: 15 amino acids. Germline loops: CDR1 SQVTM, CDR2 ANQGSEA. Trimming at V came to 3 bases and at J to 8 bases, leaving 11 bases not matched to a gene. The CDR3 protein is CSVEFVSGGREKLFF. In nucleotides, the CDR3 is TGCAGCGTTGAGTTCGTGTCAGGGGGCCGGGAAAAACTGTTTTTT.

The V and J genes are TRBV29-1 and TRBJ2-2, with D possibly matching TRBD1 (6 bases). CDR3 length equals 16 residues. Between the trimmed V and J ends, which lost 3 bases and 4 bases, there was a span of 18 bases. CDR1 SQVTM and CDR2 ANQGSEA come from the germline V gene. The CDR3 DNA is TGCAGCGTTGAGGGTACAGGGTTAGGGGCCACCGGGGAGCTGTTTTTT. This translates into CSVEGTGLGATGELFF.

This clone was recorded only once. The chain employs TRBV5-6 and TRBJ2-1; 14 bases fit TRBD2. This CDR3 contains 18 residues. Germline CDR1 is SGHDT and CDR2 is YYEEEE. J was trimmed by 4 bases and V by 4 bases; bases with no gene match: 10. The CDR3 bases are TGTGCCAGCAGCCAAGGGACTAGCGGGAGAGGGTGGTACAATGAGCAGTTCTTC. It encodes CASSQGTSGRGWYNEQFF.

This chain links TRBV7-2 with TRBJ2-2, with a possible D match to TRBD1 (6 bases). Germline V gene sequence: CDR1 SGHTA, CDR2 FQGNSA. This CDR3 is 15 amino acids long. Between the trimmed V and J ends, which lost 5 bases and 3 bases, there was a span of 13 bases. CDR3 DNA: TGTGCCAGCAGCAACCGACAGGCGGACACCGGGGAGCTGTTTTTT. Translation: CASSNRQADTGELFF.

This sequence joins TRBV25-1 and TRBJ2-1; no firm D call. Germline assignment: CDR1 MGHDK and CDR2 SYGVNS. Trimming removed 1 base at V and 7 bases at J, with 8 bases between. This CDR3 comprises 13 residues. Here the CDR3 reads CASSESVANEQFF. CDR3 nucleotide sequence: TGTGCCAGCAGTGAATCCGTAGCAAATGAGCAGTTCTTC.

The rearrangement joins TRBV30 to TRBJ2-3, with a tentative D call TRBD1 (7 bases). Germline CDR1 and CDR2: GTSNPN and SVGIG (reference sequence). With 5 bases removed from V and 0 bases from J, the gap between germline ends came to 12 bases. The CDR3 is 14 amino acids. The CDR3 is CAWEAGQSTDTQYF. The CDR3 DNA is TGTGCCTGGGAGGCGGGACAGAGCACAGATACGCAGTATTTT.